Sequencing of this TCR beta chain was carried out in a study of shared clonotypes between healthy human individuals. Study-wide findings and caveats: Investigators expected sequencing depth to affect clonotype sharing among donors.

The test was conducted at deep level. Repertoires were generated with immunoSEQ multiplex PCR, while TCRdb's copy carries only in-frame clones and drops some. This sample yields about 470,000 clones, of which roughly 80% are seen a single time; about 13% belongs to the top ten. Worth noting for this clone: Its specificity is unknown.

All donors were healthy HIV-negative adults lacking recent acute infections or vaccinations. This CDR3 contains 17 residues. Germline values: CDR1 MNHEY, CDR2 SMNVEV (reference sequence). V lost 6 bases to trimming and J lost 3 bases, with 21 bases between them. Sequencing was carried out using PBMCs. This receptor was identified in a woman aged 40 to 50 in good health. Some clones in this sample may be carry-over from other donors' samples. The genes are TRBV27 and TRBJ1-5; D possibly corresponds to TRBD1 (6 bases). Here the CDR3 reads CASRPSFVTGVNQPQHF. CDR3 DNA: TGTGCCAGCAGGCCCTCCTTTGTGACAGGTGTCAATCAGCCCCAGCATTTT.